This TCR beta chain was documented in a study of blood T cell repertoires in COVID-19. Background on the study: Sites in the United States, Italy and Spain provided acute and convalescent COVID-19 samples. From T cells, B-cell-depleted T cells, or PBMCs came the material, which was cDNA or gDNA.

How the authors handled the data: Reference gene primer amplification gave nucleated cell count estimates. Sequencing was performed with immunoSEQ multiplex PCR; in TCRdb, only in-frame clones are kept and a portion is missing. V, J and clone size were drawn from that table, and D and trimming were deduced from the DNA. The data contain about 100,000 clones, 88% of them seen just once; the ten biggest clones take up less than 2.5%. Sequenced: peripheral blood. This sequence originates from a human donor in a cohort sampled during active COVID-19.

This chain's CDR3 is CASSEWGGQWETQYF. As DNA, the CDR3 is TGTGCCAGCAGTGAATGGGGGGGGCAGTGGGAGACCCAGTACTTC. This chain connects TRBV6-1 to TRBJ2-5, with D maybe TRBD2 (7 bases). The CDR3 loop spans 15 amino acids. Germline lookup yields CDR1 MNHNS and CDR2 SASEGT. V was clipped by 2 bases and J by 5 bases, with 15 bases between them.